These 28 T cell receptor beta chains were all obtained from the same sample, sequenced in a study of blood T cell repertoires in COVID-19. Some clones are missing from TCRdb's copy, which holds only in-frame ones; the method was immunoSEQ multiplex PCR. The sample holds over 120,000 clones; approximately 90% are singletons and the top ten take 8.5% to 9%. The specimen sequenced was peripheral blood. The receptors stem from a woman between 50 and 59 years old with active or convalescent COVID-19.

The chain employs TRBV4-1 and TRBJ1-6; 9 nucleotides line up with TRBD1. Germline lookup yields CDR1 MGHRA and CDR2 YSYEKL. The CDR3 has 16 residues. The ends lost 2 bases at V and 8 bases at J; junction bases unmatched: 7. DNA of the CDR3: TGCGCCAGCAGCCAAAGTTGGGGACAGGGTTATTCACCCCTCCACTTT. Translating it yields CASSQSWGQGYSPLHF.

This clone was recorded a few times. The chain recombines TRBV7-9 with TRBJ1-2; 8 bases fit TRBD1. Germline lookup yields CDR1 SEHNR and CDR2 FQNEAQ (reference sequence). The J segment lost 6 bases and the V segment lost 2 bases, leaving 2 bases of the junction unmatched. This CDR3 spans 13 amino acids. CDR3 sequence: CASSLSGGDGYTF. The CDR3 DNA sequence: TGTGCCAGCAGCTTATCAGGGGGCGATGGCTACACCTTC.

The rearrangement links TRBV5-1 to TRBJ2-2; possible D gene TRBD1, 6 bases. Trimming left V 6 bases short and J 2 bases short, with 11 bases between. The germline CDR1 and CDR2 sequences are SGHRS and YFSETQ. The CDR3 totals 14 residues. CDR3 nucleotide sequence: TGCGCCAGCACCCTGGACAGTAACACCGGGGAGCTGTTTTTT. This sequence encodes CASTLDSNTGELFF. The complete variable domain, with remaining parts taken from reference TRBV5-1 and TRBJ2-2, reads KAGVTQTPRYLIKTRGQQVTLSCSPISGHRSVSWYQQTPGQGLQFLFEYFSETQRNKGNFPGRFSGRQFSNSRSEMNVSTLELGDSALYLCASTLDSNTGELFFGEGSRLTVL.

The CDR3 reads CASSYGAGGSNGYTF. The CDR3, as DNA: TGTGCCAGCAGTTACGGTGCAGGGGGATCTAATGGCTACACCTTC. The V gene is TRBV6-2 or TRBV6-3, the J gene TRBJ1-2; 7 bases are a match to TRBD1. The CDR3 extends over 15 amino acids. CDR1 is MNHEY and CDR2 is SVGEGT in the germline V gene. With 2 bases clipped from V and 6 bases from J, the junction kept 9 bases outside the gene matches.

This chain connects TRBV5-1 to TRBJ2-1, with TRBD2 identical over 9 bases. This CDR3 has 16 residues. Looked up from germline, CDR1 is SGHRS and CDR2 is YFSETQ. The V and J ends lost 6 bases and 9 bases, in that order; junction bases with no gene match: 16. DNA of the CDR3: TGCGCCAGCACCTCCTCTAGCGGGGCCCATCTGGGTGAGCAGTTCTTC. It encodes CASTSSSGAHLGEQFF.

This chain links TRBV11-2 with TRBJ1-5, with D possibly being TRBD1 (5 bases). The CDR3 spans 16 residues. Germline V lookup: CDR1 SGHAT, CDR2 FQNNGV. V lost 1 base and J 0 bases, leaving 10 bases between the germline ends. This CDR3 is CASSLGQGYSNQPQHF. The CDR3 bases are TGTGCCAGCAGCTTAGGTCAGGGATATAGCAATCAGCCCCAGCATTTT.

The gene calls are TRBV24-1 and TRBJ2-5; D possibly corresponds to TRBD2 (5 bases). This CDR3 is 16 amino acids long. V lost 1 base, J lost 1 base, and 12 bases lay in between. From germline, CDR1 is KGHDR and CDR2 SFDVKD. This CDR3 reads CATSDLAAAGQETQYF. For the CDR3, the DNA is TGTGCCACCAGTGATTTAGCGGCGGCGGGCCAAGAGACCCAGTACTTC.

The chain has TRBV2 and TRBJ1-6; 7 bases line up with TRBD1. The CDR3 has 13 amino acids. V gave up 6 bases and J gave up 10 bases; unmatched junction bases: 6. Germline V gives CDR1 SNHLY, CDR2 FYNNEI. Written as DNA, the CDR3 is TGTGCCAGCAGGCGGGACAGCCGATCACCCCTCCACTTT. Encoded protein: CASRRDSRSPLHF.

The chain recombines TRBV19 with TRBJ2-7; weak D call: TRBD1 (6 bases). This CDR3 has 13 residues. The germline V gene encodes CDR1 LNHDA and CDR2 SQIVND (reference sequence). The V end lost 5 bases, the J end lost 2 bases, and 10 bases lay between the germline ends. This CDR3 reads CASSFGQTYEQYF. The CDR3 DNA follows: TGTGCCAGTAGTTTTGGACAGACCTACGAGCAGTACTTC.

This chain joins TRBV10-3 and TRBJ2-7, with no clear D. The length of the CDR3 is 11 residues. CDR1 and CDR2 from the germline V gene are ENHRY and SYGVKD. Trimming took 6 bases from V and 3 from J, leaving 6 bases between them. DNA of the CDR3: TGTGCCATCAGACGAGACTACGAGCAGTACTTC. Its translation: CAIRRDYEQYF.

The rearrangement joins TRBV6-5 to TRBJ1-4; a possible D gene is TRBD1 (6 bases). From germline, CDR1 is MNHEY and CDR2 SVGAGI. The CDR3 runs to 15 residues. The V end lost 2 bases, the J end lost 4 bases, and 11 bases lay between the germline ends. Written as DNA, the CDR3 is TGTGCCAGCAGTTACGGGGGGGCCCATAATGAAAAACTGTTTTTT. It yields the protein CASSYGGAHNEKLFF.

This chain links TRBV5-1 with TRBJ2-7; D is perhaps TRBD1 (6 bases). The CDR3 is 15 amino acids. Germline loops: CDR1 SGHRS, CDR2 YFSETQ. V gave up 0 bases and J gave up 6 bases, with 16 bases separating them. The DNA of the CDR3 is TGCGCCAGCAGCTTGGCAGGGGCGTTAGTCGTCGAGCAGTACTTC. This translates into CASSLAGALVVEQYF.

V and J are TRBV12-5 and TRBJ1-2, with 8 bases matching TRBD1. This CDR3 has 16 residues. V lost 1 base and J lost 2; bases outside the gene matches: 6. The V gene's germline CDR1 is LGHNT and CDR2 FRNRAP. The CDR3 DNA is TGTGCTAGTGGTTTGGACCGACAGGGGTCGAACTATGGCTACACCTTC. As protein: CASGLDRQGSNYGYTF.

This clone was seen a handful of times. The rearrangement joins TRBV5-1 to TRBJ1-6; perhaps TRBD1 as D (5 bases). The CDR3 runs 14 residues. Trimming took 4 bases from V and 7 from J, leaving 12 bases between them. Germline CDR1 and CDR2: SGHRS and YFSETQ. This CDR3 is CASSLEAGNSPLHF. The CDR3 bases are TGCGCCAGCAGCCTTGAGGCAGGGAATTCACCCCTCCACTTT.

The chain carries TRBV7-2 and TRBJ1-1; D is possibly TRBD1 (6 bases). The CDR3 length is 13 residues. CDR1 is SGHTA, CDR2 FQGNSA, per germline. Trimming took 6 bases from V and 1 from J, leaving 9 bases between them. For the CDR3, the DNA is TGTGCCAGCAGACGACAGGAGAACACTGAAGCTTTCTTT. It encodes CASRRQENTEAFF.

This clone appeared a single time. The V and J genes are TRBV29-1 and TRBJ1-1, with D unclear. The germline gives CDR1 SQVTM, CDR2 ANQGSEA. CDR3 size: 11 residues. The V end lost 7 bases, the J end lost 4 bases, and 10 bases lay between the germline ends. CDR3 DNA: TGCAGCGCCTCCTGGGCCACTGAAGCTTTCTTT. Its protein is CSASWATEAFF.

This chain joins TRBV19 and TRBJ1-1; D unclear. The germline V and J ends were trimmed by 3 bases and 3 bases, with 8 bases remaining between them. Germline lookup yields CDR1 LNHDA and CDR2 SQIVND (reference sequence). The CDR3 loop spans 13 amino acids. The CDR3 protein is CASSISLYTEAFF. In nucleotides, the CDR3 is TGTGCCAGTAGTATTAGTCTTTACACTGAAGCTTTCTTT.

This clone has just a few counts. Other DNA sequences within the sample encode an identical CDR3. This rearrangement joins TRBV28 to TRBJ2-1, with TRBD2 identical over 12 bases. This CDR3 is 15 amino acids long. Germline-derived CDR1 and CDR2 are MDHEN and SYDVKM. The V segment lost 1 base and the J segment 8 bases; nucleotides outside the gene matches: 3. The CDR3 nucleotides read TGTGCCAGCAGTTTATCTAGCGGGAGGGCCGATGAGCAGTTCTTC. Its translation is CASSLSSGRADEQFF.

This chain links TRBV28 with TRBJ1-5; unclear D gene. CDR1 MDHEN and CDR2 SYDVKM come from the germline V gene. V was cut by 5 bases and J by 3 bases, with 8 bases left in between. The CDR3 totals 13 residues. CDR3 sequence reads: CASSTLNNQPQHF. CDR3 bases: TGTGCCAGCAGTACCCTAAACAATCAGCCCCAGCATTTT.

The rearrangement uses TRBV18 and TRBJ1-1; D possibly corresponds to TRBD1 (6 bases). This CDR3 region has 15 residues. With 3 bases removed from V and 1 base from J, the gap between germline ends came to 12 bases. CDR1 is KGHSH, CDR2 LQKENI, per germline. CDR3 sequence (DNA): TGTGCCAGCTCACCGGGTTCACAGGGGAACACTGAAGCTTTCTTT. Its translation is CASSPGSQGNTEAFF.

This clone was seen more than once but under ten times. J is TRBJ1-2 and V is TRBV28, with TRBD1 matching over 9 bases. Germline V lookup: CDR1 MDHEN, CDR2 SYDVKM. J lost 6 bases, V lost 5 bases, and 10 bases had no gene match. The CDR3 consists of 15 residues. The CDR3 loop reads CASSRPGTGSHGYTF. The CDR3 bases are TGTGCCAGCAGTCGTCCCGGGACAGGGAGCCATGGCTACACCTTC.

This chain joins TRBV24-1 and TRBJ2-3, with TRBD2 matching 10 bases. CDR3 length equals 16 residues. Trimming at V came to 4 bases and at J to 3 bases, leaving 6 bases not matched to a gene. Germline lookup yields CDR1 KGHDR and CDR2 SFDVKD. The chain's CDR3 is CATSESTAGGTDTQYF. CDR3 coding DNA: TGTGCCACCAGTGAAAGTACAGCGGGGGGGACAGATACGCAGTATTTT.

The chain has TRBV7-2 and TRBJ2-3, with 8 bases matching TRBD2. V lost 2 bases and J lost 14; bases outside the gene matches: 12. The germline CDR1 and CDR2 sequences are SGHTA and FQGNSA. This CDR3 is 14 amino acids long. The CDR3 loop reads CASSLMVLGLDLYF. The CDR3 nucleotides read TGTGCCAGCAGCTTAATGGTGCTGGGACTAGATCTGTATTTT. Supplemented by reference TRBV7-2 and TRBJ2-3, the full variable domain reads GAGVSQSPSNKVTEKGKDVELRCDPISGHTALYWYRQSLGQGLEFLIYFQGNSAPDKSGLPSDRFSAERTGGSVSTLTIQRTQQEDSAVYLCASSLMVLGLDLYFGPGTRLTVL.

The chain has TRBV29-1 and TRBJ1-1; D unclear. The CDR3 has 13 amino acids. Germline values: CDR1 SQVTM, CDR2 ANQGSEA. Trimming stripped 2 bases from V and 4 bases from J, with 11 bases between. CDR3 DNA: TGCAGCGTTGAAATTGGGCGCGTCACTGAAGCTTTCTTT. As protein: CSVEIGRVTEAFF.

V is TRBV27 and J is TRBJ1-1, with D unclear. Germline CDR1 reads MNHEY; CDR2 reads SMNVEV (reference sequence). V lost 2 bases, J lost 3 bases, and 10 bases lay in between. The CDR3 consists of 14 residues. The CDR3 region has the DNA TGTGCCAGCAGTTTAGTCGGGGTCGACACTGAAGCTTTCTTT. Protein product: CASSLVGVDTEAFF.

The rearrangement links TRBV27 to TRBJ2-5; weak D call: TRBD1 (5 bases). V gave up 6 bases and J gave up 5 bases, with 19 bases separating them. This CDR3 region has 15 residues. Germline V CDR1 and CDR2: MNHEY, SMNVEV (reference sequence). The CDR3 DNA reads TGTGCCAGCAGCTCAAGACAGTCCCCAGCGGAGACCCAGTACTTC. Protein sequence: CASSSRQSPAETQYF.

This sequence joins TRBV5-4 and TRBJ1-2, with D tentatively TRBD1 (5 bases). This CDR3 region has 16 residues. Germline V gene sequence: CDR1 SGHNT, CDR2 YYREEE (reference sequence). V lost 5 bases, J lost 5 bases, and 22 bases lay in between. CDR3 protein: CASSQEGQLGGYGYTF. For the CDR3, the DNA is TGTGCCAGCAGTCAGGAGGGGCAATTGGGCGGGTATGGCTACACCTTC.

This clone appeared a single time. The V call is TRBV27, the J call TRBJ2-4; D not certain. Germline-derived CDR1 and CDR2 are MNHEY and SMNVEV (reference sequence). Trimming removed 5 bases from V and 0 bases from J, with 5 bases in between. CDR3 size: 13 residues. CDR3 protein: CASSIVAKNIQYF. The CDR3 region has the DNA TGTGCCAGCAGTATCGTAGCCAAAAACATTCAGTACTTC.